This T cell receptor beta chain was profiled in a study of blood T cell repertoires in COVID-19. On the study more broadly: Sites in the United States, Italy and Spain provided acute and convalescent COVID-19 samples.

The study assigned cohorts using participant-reported clinical history. Germline CDR1 reads SEHNR; CDR2 reads FQNEAQ (reference sequence). V was cut by 4 bases and J by 8 bases, with 12 bases left in between. The CDR3 sequence is 12 residues long. The method was immunoSEQ multiplex PCR; TCRdb's version includes in-frame clones alone and lacks a portion of them. There are under 300,000 clones in the sample; approximately 86% occur only once, and roughly 3.3% lies in the top ten. The sequence was obtained from a woman in her thirties or forties with acute COVID-19. The V call is TRBV7-9, the J call TRBJ2-7; no clear D gene. The material sequenced was PBMCs or T cells enriched from blood (not recorded which). CDR3 coding DNA: TGTGCCAGCAGCTCTGACCAACTAAAGCAGTACTTC. Translation gives CASSSDQLKQYF.